This T cell receptor (beta chain) emerged from a study of blood T cell repertoires in COVID-19. For the study at large: The samples span acute and convalescent COVID-19 from the United States, Italy and Spain. From T cells, B-cell-depleted T cells, or PBMCs came the material, which was cDNA or gDNA.

CDR3 length: 14 amino acids. Germline-derived CDR1 and CDR2 are SGHRS and YFSETQ. V gave up 4 bases and J gave up 4 bases; unmatched junction bases: 7. Source study methods: Cell counts per sample came from amplifying reference gene primers. Sequencing used immunoSEQ multiplex PCR; TCRdb keeps in-frame clones, though not all of them. V and J calls and clone size are those listed in that table; D and trimming were worked out from the DNA. The table shows some 44,000 clones, with around 94% occurring only once. This sequence originates from a man aged 50 or older with active COVID-19. The J gene is TRBJ2-7, the V gene TRBV5-1, with 8 nucleotides matching TRBD1. Sequencing was carried out using peripheral blood. The CDR3 protein is CASSPDRAGYEQYF. DNA of the CDR3: TGCGCCAGCAGCCCGGACAGGGCAGGGTACGAGCAGTACTTC.